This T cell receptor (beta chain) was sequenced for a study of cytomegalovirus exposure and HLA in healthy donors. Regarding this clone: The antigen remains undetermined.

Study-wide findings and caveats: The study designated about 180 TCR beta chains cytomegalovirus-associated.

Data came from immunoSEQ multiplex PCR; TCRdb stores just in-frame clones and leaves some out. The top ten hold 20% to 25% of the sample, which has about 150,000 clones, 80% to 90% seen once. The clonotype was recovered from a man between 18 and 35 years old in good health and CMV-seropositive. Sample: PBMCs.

This CDR3 is CASSQEGLGQGEAFF. In DNA, the CDR3 is TGCGCCAGCAGCCAAGAAGGCCTTGGACAGGGTGAAGCTTTCTTT. This chain connects TRBV4-3 to TRBJ1-1, with 8 bases lining up with TRBD1. This CDR3 contains 15 residues. Trimming removed 0 bases from V and 7 bases from J; junction bases left unmatched: 7. Germline V gives CDR1 LGHNA, CDR2 YSLEER.